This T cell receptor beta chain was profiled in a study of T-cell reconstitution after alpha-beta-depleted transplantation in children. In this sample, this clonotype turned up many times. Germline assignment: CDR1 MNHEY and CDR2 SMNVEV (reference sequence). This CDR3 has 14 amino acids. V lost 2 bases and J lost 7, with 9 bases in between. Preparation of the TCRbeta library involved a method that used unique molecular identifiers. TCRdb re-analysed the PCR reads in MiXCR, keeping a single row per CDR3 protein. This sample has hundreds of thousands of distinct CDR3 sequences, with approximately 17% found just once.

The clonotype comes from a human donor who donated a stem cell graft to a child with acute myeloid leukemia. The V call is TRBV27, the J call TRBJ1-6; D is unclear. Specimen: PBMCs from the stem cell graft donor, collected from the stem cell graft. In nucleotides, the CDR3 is TGTGCCAGCAGTTTAAACGGACCGAATTCACCCCTCCACTTT. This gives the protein CASSLNGPNSPLHF.